A single sample is the source of the 21 T cell receptor beta chains below, sequenced in a study of tumor-infiltrating lymphocytes in localized non-small cell lung cancer. Libraries were prepared by immunoSEQ multiplex PCR; TCRdb keeps only in-frame clonotypes and omits some of them. The profile shows 15,000 to 20,000 clones, over 70% of them singletons. Sequences were obtained from lung tumor tissue. These receptors all stem from a human donor with non-small cell lung cancer.

The chain recombines TRBV29-1 with TRBJ2-1, with 7 bases fitting TRBD1. The CDR3 is 13 amino acids. Germline trimming cut 4 bases from V and 9 bases from J; bases unmatched to any gene: 9. Germline-derived CDR1 and CDR2 are SQVTM and ANQGSEA. As DNA, the CDR3 is TGCAGCGTTGCCCGGGACAGATGGGCTGAGCAGTTCTTC. This codes for CSVARDRWAEQFF.

This chain joins TRBV6-5 and TRBJ2-5; the D gene is possibly TRBD1 (6 bases). The DNA end is a closer match to TRBJ2-7, so the J assignment may be wrong. The CDR3 consists of 14 residues. CDR1 MNHEY and CDR2 SVGAGI come from the germline V gene. In DNA form, the CDR3 reads TGTGCCAGCAGCCGGACAGCGCATTCCTACGAGCAGTACTTC. This sequence encodes CASSRTAHSYEQYF.

The genes are TRBV5-5 and TRBJ1-5; D is undetermined. The germline V and J ends were trimmed by 1 base and 3 bases, with 8 bases remaining between them. The germline CDR1 and CDR2 sequences are SGHKS and YYEKEE (reference sequence). The CDR3 consists of 14 residues. The CDR3 sequence: CASSLWATNQPQHF. In DNA form, the CDR3 reads TGTGCCAGCAGCTTGTGGGCGACCAATCAGCCCCAGCATTTT. Together with reference TRBV5-5 and TRBJ1-5, the CDR3 gives the full variable domain: DAGVTQSPTHLIKTRGQQVTLRCSPISGHKSVSWYQQVLGQGPQFIFQYYEKEERGRGNFPDRFSARQFPNYSSELNVNALLLGDSALYLCASSLWATNQPQHFGDGTRLSIL.

This chain connects TRBV27 to TRBJ1-1; D gene uncertain. Trimming pared 0 bases from V and 0 bases from J, leaving 11 bases between. CDR3 length equals 16 residues. Germline CDR1 is MNHEY and CDR2 is SMNVEV (reference sequence). DNA of the CDR3: TGTGCCAGCAGTTTATCATCACTATCTCTGAACACTGAAGCTTTCTTT. Its protein product is CASSLSSLSLNTEAFF.

V is TRBV10-3 and J is TRBJ1-1, with D unresolved. In germline, CDR1 is ENHRY, CDR2 SYGVKD. The V end was cut by 7 bases, the J end by 2 bases, with 5 bases between. CDR3 length: 11 amino acids. DNA of the CDR3: TGTGCCATCATGGGTAACACTGAAGCTTTCTTT. Its translation: CAIMGNTEAFF.

The rearrangement links TRBV7-6 to TRBJ2-1, with a tentative D call TRBD2 (6 bases). Looked up from germline, CDR1 is SGHVS and CDR2 is FNYEAQ. The CDR3 has 19 amino acids. V was cut by 1 base and J by 2 bases, with 21 bases left in between. The CDR3 is CASSLGGFGGLGPYNEQFF. The DNA for the CDR3 is TGTGCCAGCAGCTTAGGTGGATTCGGGGGACTCGGGCCCTACAATGAGCAGTTCTTC.

This clone has only a few counts. J is TRBJ2-5 and V is TRBV7-3; the D call may be TRBD1 or TRBD2 (5 bases each). Germline V gives CDR1 SGHTA, CDR2 FQGTGA. This CDR3 has 14 residues. V was cut by 5 bases and J by 4 bases, with 14 bases left in between. The CDR3 region has the DNA TGTGCCAGCAGCCCCTCGGGGCCGCGAGAGACCCAGTACTTC. Translating it yields CASSPSGPRETQYF.

The V call is TRBV15, the J call TRBJ2-7; TRBD1 might be the D (6 bases). CDR1 and CDR2 from the germline V gene are LNHNV and YYDKDF (reference sequence). This CDR3 is 14 amino acids long. V shed 1 base and J shed 7 bases, with 14 bases lying between them. The DNA of the CDR3 is TGTGCCACCAGCAGAGGGTCGCAGGGGTGGGAGCAGTACTTC. This codes for CATSRGSQGWEQYF.

The chain is built from TRBV19 and TRBJ2-5, with D perhaps matching TRBD1 or TRBD2 (5 bases each). The CDR3 spans 14 residues. The V and J ends lost 5 bases and 4 bases respectively, with 14 bases between them. Germline V gene sequence: CDR1 LNHDA, CDR2 SQIVND (reference sequence). The CDR3 DNA reads TGTGCCAGTAGTCGGGACGGATCGCGAGAGACCCAGTACTTC. It encodes CASSRDGSRETQYF.

This chain joins TRBV2 and TRBJ2-2; TRBD2 aligns across 13 bases. The V segment lost 5 bases and the J segment 0 bases; nucleotides outside the gene matches: 6. Germline CDR1 and CDR2: SNHLY and FYNNEI. This CDR3 is 18 amino acids long. Written as DNA, the CDR3 is TGTGCCAGCAGTAAGGGACTAGCGGGACCACCGAACACCGGGGAGCTGTTTTTT. It is translated as CASSKGLAGPPNTGELFF.

The chain employs TRBV19 and TRBJ2-3; TRBD1 is a possible D gene (6 bases). Germline V gene data show CDR1 as LNHDA and CDR2 as SQIVND (reference sequence). The V end was cut by 5 bases, the J end by 2 bases, with 20 bases between. The CDR3 is 17 residues long. DNA for the CDR3: TGTGCCAGTAGTCCATTAACAGGGAGCGCCATCACAGATACGCAGTATTTT. This encodes CASSPLTGSAITDTQYF.

This clone was seen only a few times. The CDR3 sequence: CASSVDRDTEAFF. The CDR3 DNA sequence: TGTGCCAGCAGCGTAGACAGGGACACTGAAGCTTTCTTT. The chain has TRBV9 and TRBJ1-1; D might be TRBD1 (6 bases). The CDR3 is made up of 13 amino acids. Germline V lookup: CDR1 SGDLS, CDR2 YYNGEE. Trimming removed 0 bases at V and 3 bases at J, with 6 bases between.

This clone was counted only a few times. The V and J genes are TRBV2 and TRBJ1-1; TRBD1 is a possible D gene (6 bases). The CDR3 covers 13 residues. Germline values: CDR1 SNHLY, CDR2 FYNNEI. The V and J ends lost 6 bases and 4 bases respectively, with 12 bases between them. The CDR3 DNA follows: TGTGCCAGCAGGACAGGCTTGGGCACTGAAGCTTTCTTT. This gives the protein CASRTGLGTEAFF.

The rearrangement joins TRBV4-3 to TRBJ1-5; the D is unclear. Looked up from germline, CDR1 is LGHNA and CDR2 is YSLEER. This CDR3 comprises 16 residues. Trimming removed 3 bases at V and 1 base at J, with 13 bases between. The CDR3 is CASSQKHSSSNQPQHF. The CDR3 bases are TGCGCCAGCAGCCAGAAGCACAGCTCCAGCAATCAGCCCCAGCATTTT.

The chain links TRBV2 to TRBJ2-2, with 9 bases that match TRBD2. CDR1 is SNHLY, CDR2 FYNNEI, per germline. The CDR3 sequence is 14 residues long. V lost 8 bases and J lost 6; bases outside the gene matches: 7. The CDR3 DNA follows: TGTGCCAGCGGTGGCGGGGGGGCGTCCGGGGAGCTGTTTTTT. It encodes CASGGGGASGELFF.

The chain uses TRBV6-1 and TRBJ2-7; 7 nucleotides match TRBD2. The trim removed 4 bases at V and 2 bases at J, leaving 8 bases unmatched. Germline values: CDR1 MNHNS, CDR2 SASEGT. The CDR3 runs 15 residues. The CDR3 protein is CASSVLAGETYEQYF. Written as DNA, the CDR3 is TGTGCCAGCAGTGTTCTGGCGGGGGAGACCTACGAGCAGTACTTC.

This clone was detected only a few times. The chain joins TRBV6-1 to TRBJ1-4, with D hard to call. V shed 0 bases and J shed 10 bases, with 9 bases lying between them. In germline, CDR1 is MNHNS, CDR2 SASEGT. The CDR3 length is 13 residues. In DNA form, the CDR3 reads TGTGCCAGCAGTGAAGCAGAAAGTGGAAAACTGTTTTTT. Amino acids: CASSEAESGKLFF.

V gene TRBV27 combines with J gene TRBJ2-6; tentative D call: TRBD1 (6 bases). CDR1 and CDR2 (germline): MNHEY, SMNVEV (reference sequence). With 5 bases removed from V and 0 bases from J, the gap between germline ends came to 14 bases. CDR3 length: 17 residues. The CDR3 DNA sequence: TGTGCCAGCAGTCTAAACAGGGTGAGCTCTGGGGCCAACGTCCTGACTTTC. As protein: CASSLNRVSSGANVLTF.

The V call is TRBV6-6, the J call TRBJ2-3, with D possibly matching TRBD2 (5 bases). The CDR3 extends over 15 amino acids. With 8 bases removed from V and 1 base from J, the gap between germline ends came to 16 bases. CDR1 is MNHNY, CDR2 SVGAGI, per germline (reference sequence). In DNA, the CDR3 is TGTGCCAGCTCCGAGGGAGTAGCGCGCACAGATACGCAGTATTTT. Residues: CASSEGVARTDTQYF.

This clone has more than one count but fewer than ten. The chain recombines TRBV1 with TRBJ2-1; the table's D call, TRBD1, was not checked against the DNA. TRBV1 is classified as a pseudogene. The length of the CDR3 is 11 residues. The CDR3 reads CTSSQGQGQFF. CDR3 bases: TGCACCAGCAGCCAGGGACAGGGCCAGTTCTTC.

CDR3 amino acids: CASSGSGGLTGELFF. As DNA, the CDR3 is TGTGCCAGCAGTGGATCGGGGGGGCTGACCGGGGAGCTGTTTTTT. J is TRBJ2-2 and V is TRBV2; 8 bases fit TRBD2. CDR1 is SNHLY, CDR2 FYNNEI, per germline. This CDR3 is built from 15 residues. V lost 4 bases and J lost 5; bases outside the gene matches: 6.